This is a list of T cell receptor beta chains from one sample in a study of T-cell reconstitution after alpha-beta-depleted transplantation in children. TCRdb fed the PCR reads into MiXCR, producing one record per CDR3 protein. Of about half a million distinct CDR3 sequences in the sample, 9.5% to 15% are singletons; the top ten hold around 5.6%. The material sequenced was PBMCs from the stem cell graft donor, taken from the stem cell graft. These receptors were taken from a human donor who donated a stem cell graft to a child with combined immunodeficiency. Each CDR3 is given with its conserved first and last residue. Each record gives: V gene, J gene, CDR3 length, D gene, clone size, CDR3 protein, CDR3 DNA. The D gene is left open where the match is weak. Only part of the rows carry a size: once, few, many, or a class if the clone is expanded.

>TRBV10-3|TRBJ1-2|15|TRBD1|many
CAISEKGQGGHGYTF
TGTGCCATCAGTGAGAAAGGACAGGGGGGCCATGGCTACACCTTC
>TRBV18|TRBJ2-5|17|-|-
CASSPSIASLKEETQYF
TGTGCCAGCTCACCGTCTATAGCGAGCCTTAAGGAGGAGACCCAGTACTTC
>TRBV5-1|TRBJ2-7|14|-|many
CASSLTLQGYEQYF
TGCGCCAGCAGCTTAACACTCCAGGGCTACGAGCAGTACTTC
>TRBV20-1|TRBJ1-2|13|-|once
CSARGQVHYGYTF
TGCAGTGCTAGAGGACAGGTCCACTATGGCTACACCTTC
>TRBV2|TRBJ2-1|15|-|-
CASSEGLATYNEQFF
TGTGCCAGCAGTGAAGGTCTAGCGACCTACAATGAGCAGTTCTTC
>TRBV20-1|TRBJ2-5|13|-|few
CSARDLIQETQYF
TGCAGTGCTAGAGATTTGATTCAAGAGACCCAGTACTTC
>TRBV24-1|TRBJ2-7|10|TRBD1|few
CVSFPGQGNF
TGTGTCAGTTTCCCGGGACAGGGGAACTTC
>TRBV10-2|TRBJ2-7|12|-|-
CASRQGMDEQYF
TGCGCCAGCAGGCAGGGGATGGACGAGCAGTACTTC
>TRBV25-1|TRBJ1-4|13|-|many
CASIGGRSEKLFF
TGTGCCAGCATCGGGGGGAGGAGTGAAAAACTGTTTTTT
>TRBV15|TRBJ1-1|15|-|few
CATSQERVMNTEAFF
TGTGCCACCAGCCAAGAAAGAGTTATGAACACTGAAGCTTTCTTT
>TRBV5-1|TRBJ1-6|14|-|-
CASSLGGYGSPLHF
TGCGCCAGCAGCTTGGGAGGGTACGGCTCACCCCTCCACTTT
>TRBV2|TRBJ2-7|9|-|-
CAGGEEQYF
TGTGCCGGAGGAGAAGAGCAGTACTTC
>TRBV2|TRBJ1-1|14|TRBD1|few
CASRRQGSVTEAFF
TGTGCCAGCAGGAGACAGGGGTCGGTCACTGAAGCTTTCTTT
>TRBV12-3/TRBV12-4|TRBJ1-2|14|TRBD1|few
CASSTEGALYGYTF
TGTGCCAGCAGTACGGAGGGGGCACTATATGGCTACACCTTC
>TRBV12-3/TRBV12-4|TRBJ1-4|15|TRBD1|few
CASSEDRAANEKLFF
TGTGCCAGCAGTGAGGACAGGGCGGCTAATGAAAAACTGTTTTTT
>TRBV5-6|TRBJ2-7|14|TRBD2|-
CASSLSLAGVEQYF
TGTGCCAGCAGCTTGTCACTAGCGGGAGTCGAGCAGTACTTC
>TRBV12-3/TRBV12-4|TRBJ2-1|16|TRBD2|-
CASSLWTSGKRVEQFF
TGTGCCAGCAGTTTATGGACTAGCGGGAAAAGGGTTGAGCAGTTCTTC
>TRBV5-6|TRBJ2-2|20|TRBD1|few
CASSRKTGTGRFANTGELFF
TGTGCCAGCAGCCGGAAAACCGGGACAGGTCGATTCGCGAACACCGGGGAGCTGTTTTTT
>TRBV7-8|TRBJ2-1|16|TRBD2|many
CASSLVRLATYNEQFF
TGTGCCAGCAGTTTAGTGAGACTAGCGACCTACAATGAGCAGTTCTTC
>TRBV7-9|TRBJ2-7|15|-|-
CASSYPGSSAYEQYF
TGTGCCAGCAGCTATCCGGGCAGCTCCGCCTACGAGCAGTACTTC
>TRBV19|TRBJ1-1|15|-|-
CASSTGRWSNTEAFF
TGTGCCAGTAGTACCGGGCGGTGGTCGAACACTGAAGCTTTCTTT
>TRBV12-5|TRBJ1-2|16|TRBD1|-
CASGFQGGQSNYGYTF
TGTGCTAGTGGTTTCCAAGGGGGACAGAGTAACTATGGCTACACCTTC